The rows below give T cell receptor beta chains drawn from one sample of a study of human T cells and chemical hapten exposure. TCRdb reanalysed the RACE reads using MiXCR and keeps one entry per CDR3 protein. The profile covers fewer than 300,000 distinct CDR3 sequences, with around 7% appearing a single time and 1.2% taken by the ten largest. The sequencing used whole blood, collected in connection with sensitization to the hapten diphenylcyclopropenone (DPC). The receptors stem from a man aged 18 to 35 with alopecia areata. Some clones in this sample may be carry-over from other donors' samples. The CDR3 runs from the conserved cysteine through the conserved F or W. A D gene is named only where the DNA matches it firmly. Not all rows give a size; the values are once, few, many and, for expanded clones, a class.

>many|-|TRBJ1-6|TRBV7-2
CASSPRREGYNSPLHF
TGTGCCAGCAGCCCAAGGCGAGAGGGCTATAATTCACCCCTCCACTTT
>-|TRBD1|TRBJ1-2|TRBV20-1
CSARSDDPGGWRGYTF
TGCAGTGCTCGATCCGATGATCCAGGGGGATGGAGAGGCTACACCTTC
>many|TRBD1|TRBJ1-4|TRBV7-9
CASSLIPGTGRNELFF
TGTGCCAGCAGCTTAATTCCCGGGACAGGACGTAATGAACTGTTTTTT
>many|TRBD2|TRBJ2-3|TRBV5-6
CASRRLAADTQYF
TGTGCCAGCAGACGACTAGCGGCAGATACGCAGTATTTT
>-|-|TRBJ2-2|TRBV4-1
CASSQEARASRYTGELFF
TGCGCCAGCAGCCAAGAGGCGCGGGCCTCGCGATACACCGGGGAGCTGTTTTTT
>many|-|TRBJ1-2|TRBV28
CASSVTANYGYTF
TGTGCCAGCAGTGTGACAGCTAACTATGGCTACACCTTC
>few|-|TRBJ2-7|TRBV6-5
CASSYRDGAYEQYF
TGTGCCAGCAGTTATAGGGACGGAGCCTACGAGCAGTACTTC
>few|-|TRBJ1-5|TRBV6-6
CASRDGMDTYSNQPQHF
TGTGCCAGCAGAGACGGGATGGACACCTATAGCAATCAGCCCCAGCATTTT
>-|-|TRBJ1-1|TRBV14
CASSQVPRGCTEAFF
TGTGCCAGCAGCCAAGTCCCCCGGGGATGCACTGAAGCTTTCTTT
>-|-|TRBJ2-6|TRBV29-1
CSVSGLSGANVLTF
TGCAGCGTATCAGGGCTCTCTGGGGCCAACGTCCTGACTTTC
>-|-|TRBJ1-5|TRBV7-2
CASSLAPGYQPQHF
TGTGCCAGCAGCTTAGCGCCTGGGTATCAGCCCCAGCATTTT
>few|-|TRBJ1-1|TRBV29-1
CSVGRPNTEAFF
TGCAGCGTTGGGAGGCCGAACACTGAAGCTTTCTTT
>many|TRBD1|TRBJ1-2|TRBV4-1
CASSQEGGRLAYTF
TGCGCCAGCAGCCAAGAAGGGGGCCGGCTAGCCTACACCTTC
>-|-|TRBJ2-5|TRBV27
CASSSQDKQETQYF
TGTGCCAGCAGTTCCCAGGACAAACAAGAGACCCAGTACTTC
>few|TRBD2|TRBJ2-1|TRBV6-2/TRBV6-3
CASSYSGDYPTISNEQFF
TGTGCCAGCAGTTACTCAGGGGACTACCCAACAATCTCCAATGAGCAGTTCTTC
>few|-|TRBJ1-5|TRBV12-3/TRBV12-4
CASSSRGTGGQPQHF
TGTGCCAGCAGTTCGAGGGGAACAGGCGGTCAGCCCCAGCATTTT
>many|-|TRBJ1-4|TRBV27
CASGEVDEKLFF
TGTGCCAGTGGAGAGGTCGATGAAAAACTGTTTTTT
>few|-|TRBJ2-3|TRBV20-1
CSAIVISGDTDTQYF
TGCAGTGCCATAGTGATTAGCGGAGACACAGATACGCAGTATTTT
>few|TRBD1|TRBJ1-5|TRBV15
CATTGTGPNGPQHF
TGTGCCACCACCGGGACAGGCCCCAACGGGCCCCAGCATTTT
>-|-|TRBJ1-1|TRBV4-3
CASSQDLGPYNTEAFF
TGCGCCAGCAGCCAAGATTTGGGCCCCTATAACACTGAAGCTTTCTTT
>-|TRBD1|TRBJ2-1|TRBV27
CASSGRDRGSSEQIF
TGTGCCAGCAGTGGCCGGGACAGGGGTAGTAGTGAGCAGATCTTC
>-|-|TRBJ2-5|TRBV6-2/TRBV6-3
CASRGGKETQYF
TGTGCCAGCAGAGGCGGAAAAGAGACCCAGTACTTC
>few|-|TRBJ2-1|TRBV29-1
CSVEPFDSIYEQFF
TGCAGCGTTGAACCCTTTGACAGTATCTATGAGCAGTTCTTC
>-|-|TRBJ1-3|TRBV4-3
CASSQASGHLSGNTIYF
TGCGCCAGCAGCCAAGCGTCCGGGCACCTCTCTGGAAACACCATATATTTT
>-|-|TRBJ1-5|TRBV6-1
CASSDWRTRNKANQPQHF
TGTGCCAGTAGTGATTGGAGGACCAGGAACAAGGCCAATCAGCCCCAGCATTTT
>few|TRBD2|TRBJ2-1|TRBV5-5
CASSSGTSGEYNEQFF
TGTGCCAGCAGCTCAGGAACTAGCGGGGAATACAATGAGCAGTTCTTC
>few|-|TRBJ1-5|TRBV4-3
CASSQDWGGGSNQPQHF
TGCGCCAGCAGCCAAGATTGGGGAGGGGGGAGCAATCAGCCCCAGCATTTT
>many|-|TRBJ2-1|TRBV4-3
CASSPYAGGVYNEQFF
TGCGCCAGCAGCCCATACGCCGGGGGTGTCTACAATGAGCAGTTCTTC
>many|-|TRBJ1-1|TRBV6-4
CASSELAGRAEAFF
TGTGCCAGCAGTGAGCTGGCAGGGCGCGCTGAAGCTTTCTTT